These 11 T cell receptor beta chains share one sample of origin, sequenced in a study of cytomegalovirus exposure and HLA in healthy donors. In the PCR, 60 Vbeta and 13 Jbeta primers were used. Profiled with immunoSEQ multiplex PCR; TCRdb holds only in-frame clones, not every one. The repertoire consists of 100,000 to 150,000 clones, with around 72% occurring once and the leading ten covering about 2.6%. Input material: PBMCs. The receptors here all came from a human donor in good health.

This clone was observed a few times. V and J are TRBV7-2 and TRBJ2-5, with TRBD1 matching over 10 bases. The V and J ends lost 0 bases and 5 bases, in that order; junction bases with no gene match: 18. Germline CDR1 SGHTA, CDR2 FQGNSA. This CDR3 region has 20 residues. The chain's CDR3 is CASSLAGTGASEDRGETQYF. The CDR3 DNA reads as TGTGCCAGCAGCTTAGCCGGGACAGGGGCCAGCGAGGATCGAGGCGAGACCCAGTACTTC. The complete variable domain, with remaining parts taken from reference TRBV7-2 and TRBJ2-5, reads GAGVSQSPSNKVTEKGKDVELRCDPISGHTALYWYRQSLGQGLEFLIYFQGNSAPDKSGLPSDRFSAERTGGSVSTLTIQRTQQEDSAVYLCASSLAGTGASEDRGETQYFGPGTRLLVL.

This chain joins TRBV2 and TRBJ2-1, with a weak D call TRBD2 (5 bases). Trimming pared 9 bases from V and 9 bases from J, leaving 15 bases between. In germline, CDR1 is SNHLY, CDR2 FYNNEI. CDR3 length: 12 residues. The CDR3 is CASLPGYGEQFF. In DNA, the CDR3 is TGTGCCAGTTTGCCGGGGTACGGTGAGCAGTTCTTC.

This clone was found a few times. The chain joins TRBV6-1 to TRBJ1-2; D is ambiguous. Looked up from germline, CDR1 is MNHNS and CDR2 is SASEGT. Trimming removed 2 bases from V and 0 bases from J, with 10 bases in between. This CDR3 spans 15 amino acids. For the CDR3, the DNA is TGTGCCAGCAGTGAACGACACCGAGCTAACTATGGCTACACCTTC. Its translation is CASSERHRANYGYTF.

The chain is built from TRBV18 and TRBJ2-6, with TRBD1 as a possible D gene (6 bases). V was trimmed by 3 bases and J by 4 bases, leaving 10 bases between them. The CDR3 has 15 residues. In germline, CDR1 is KGHSH, CDR2 LQKENI. The CDR3 reads CASSPDSLGANVLTF. Written as DNA, the CDR3 is TGTGCCAGCTCACCGGACAGCCTGGGGGCCAACGTCCTGACTTTC.

This chain joins TRBV27 and TRBJ2-5, with 8 bases aligning to TRBD1. This CDR3 is built from 12 residues. CDR1 is MNHEY and CDR2 is SMNVEV in the germline V gene (reference sequence). With V trimmed by 8 bases and J by 7 bases, 6 bases remained unmatched. CDR3 DNA: TGTGCCAGCCGATCAACAGGGGGGACCCAGTACTTC. This sequence encodes CASRSTGGTQYF.

This clone rates as medium-sized. The chain uses TRBV2 and TRBJ1-3; a possible D gene is TRBD1 (6 bases). V lost 3 bases to trimming and J lost 9 bases, with 21 bases between them. This CDR3 spans 16 amino acids. Germline V lookup: CDR1 SNHLY, CDR2 FYNNEI. CDR3 region: CASSDLKGGDQSTIYF. CDR3 bases: TGTGCCAGCAGTGATTTAAAAGGGGGGGACCAATCCACCATATATTTT.

The genes are TRBV4-3 and TRBJ2-1; D gene unclear. The CDR3 has 12 amino acids. Germline V gene sequence: CDR1 LGHNA, CDR2 YSLEER. Trimming pared 0 bases from V and 8 bases from J, leaving 5 bases between. Here the CDR3 reads CASSQDGHEQFF. In DNA, the CDR3 is TGCGCCAGCAGCCAAGATGGCCATGAGCAGTTCTTC.

A few counts support this clone. The V and J genes are TRBV7-2 and TRBJ1-1; D ambiguous. Trimming removed 2 bases at V and 7 bases at J, with 8 bases between. CDR1 and CDR2 from the germline V gene are SGHTA and FQGNSA. This CDR3 spans 12 amino acids. The CDR3 DNA sequence: TGTGCCAGCAGCTTACCTTACAGTGAAGCTTTCTTT. This sequence encodes CASSLPYSEAFF.

V is TRBV7-9 and J is TRBJ1-1; a weak D match, TRBD1 (6 bases). Trimming shortened V by 5 bases and J by 1 base, and 14 bases separated the two germline ends. This CDR3 region has 15 residues. Germline V gene lookup returns CDR1 SEHNR and CDR2 FQNEAQ (reference sequence). The CDR3 region is CASSRLDSRNTEAFF. The CDR3 DNA reads as TGTGCCAGCAGCAGACTGGACAGCCGGAACACTGAAGCTTTCTTT.

The CDR3 here is CASSPRVRDRDSPLHF. Here the CDR3 DNA reads TGTGCCAGCAGTCCAAGAGTCCGGGACAGGGATTCACCCCTCCACTTT. This chain uses TRBV4-2 with TRBJ1-6; 9 bases are shared with TRBD1. The V segment lost 6 bases and the J segment 8 bases; nucleotides outside the gene matches: 11. CDR3 length: 16 residues. Germline V gene sequence: CDR1 LGHNA, CDR2 YNFKEQ.

This rearrangement joins TRBV30 to TRBJ1-1, with D perhaps matching TRBD1 (5 bases). The CDR3 consists of 10 residues. The germline V and J ends were trimmed by 4 bases and 10 bases, with 10 bases remaining between them. CDR1 and CDR2 (germline): GTSNPN, SVGIG (reference sequence). In DNA form, the CDR3 reads TGTGCCTGGAAACAGGTTGGAGCTTTCTTT. Amino acid sequence: CAWKQVGAFF.